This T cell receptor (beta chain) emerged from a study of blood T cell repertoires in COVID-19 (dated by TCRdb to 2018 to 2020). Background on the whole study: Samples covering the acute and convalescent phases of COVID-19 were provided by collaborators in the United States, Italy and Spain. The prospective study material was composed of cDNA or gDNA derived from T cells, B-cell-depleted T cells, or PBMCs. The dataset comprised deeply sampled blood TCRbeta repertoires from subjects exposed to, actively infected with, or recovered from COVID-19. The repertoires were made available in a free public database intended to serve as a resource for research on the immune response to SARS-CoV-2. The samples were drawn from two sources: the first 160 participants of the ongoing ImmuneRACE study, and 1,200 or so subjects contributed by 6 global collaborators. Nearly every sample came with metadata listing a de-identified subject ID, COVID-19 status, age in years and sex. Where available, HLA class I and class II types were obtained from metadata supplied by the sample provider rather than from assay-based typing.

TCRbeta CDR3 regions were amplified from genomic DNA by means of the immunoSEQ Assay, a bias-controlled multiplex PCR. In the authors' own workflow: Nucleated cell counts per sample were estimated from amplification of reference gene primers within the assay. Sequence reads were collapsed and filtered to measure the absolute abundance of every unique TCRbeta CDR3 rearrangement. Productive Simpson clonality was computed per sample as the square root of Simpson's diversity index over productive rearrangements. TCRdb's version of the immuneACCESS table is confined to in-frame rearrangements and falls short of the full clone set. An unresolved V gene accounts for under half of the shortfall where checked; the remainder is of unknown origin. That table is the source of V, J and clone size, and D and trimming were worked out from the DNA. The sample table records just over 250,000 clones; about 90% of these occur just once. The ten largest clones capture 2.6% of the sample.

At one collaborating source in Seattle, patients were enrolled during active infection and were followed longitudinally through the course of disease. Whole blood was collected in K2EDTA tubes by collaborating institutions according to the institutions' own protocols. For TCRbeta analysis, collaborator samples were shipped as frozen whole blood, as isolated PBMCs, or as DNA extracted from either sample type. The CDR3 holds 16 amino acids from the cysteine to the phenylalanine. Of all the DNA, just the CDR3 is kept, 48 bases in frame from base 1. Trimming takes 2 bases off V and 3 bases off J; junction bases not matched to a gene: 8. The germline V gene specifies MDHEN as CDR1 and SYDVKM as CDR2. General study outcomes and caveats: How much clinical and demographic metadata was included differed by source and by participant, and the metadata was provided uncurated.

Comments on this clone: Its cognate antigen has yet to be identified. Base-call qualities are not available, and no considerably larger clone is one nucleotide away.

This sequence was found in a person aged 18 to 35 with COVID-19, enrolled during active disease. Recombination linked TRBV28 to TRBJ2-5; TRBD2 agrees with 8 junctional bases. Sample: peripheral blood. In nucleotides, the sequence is TGTGCCAGCAGTTTAGGGCGAACTAGCGGTAAAGAGACCCAGTACTTC. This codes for CASSLGRTSGKETQYF.